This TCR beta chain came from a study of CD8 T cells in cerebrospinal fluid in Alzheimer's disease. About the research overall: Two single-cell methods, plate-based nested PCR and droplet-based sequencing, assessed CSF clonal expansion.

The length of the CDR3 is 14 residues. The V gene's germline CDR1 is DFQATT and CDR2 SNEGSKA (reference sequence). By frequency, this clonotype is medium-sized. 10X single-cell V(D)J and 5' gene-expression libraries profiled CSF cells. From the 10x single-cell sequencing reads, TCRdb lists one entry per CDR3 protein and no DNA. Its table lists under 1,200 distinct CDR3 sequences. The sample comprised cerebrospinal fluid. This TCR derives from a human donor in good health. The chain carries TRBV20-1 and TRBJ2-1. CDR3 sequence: CSARDWRNYNEQFF.